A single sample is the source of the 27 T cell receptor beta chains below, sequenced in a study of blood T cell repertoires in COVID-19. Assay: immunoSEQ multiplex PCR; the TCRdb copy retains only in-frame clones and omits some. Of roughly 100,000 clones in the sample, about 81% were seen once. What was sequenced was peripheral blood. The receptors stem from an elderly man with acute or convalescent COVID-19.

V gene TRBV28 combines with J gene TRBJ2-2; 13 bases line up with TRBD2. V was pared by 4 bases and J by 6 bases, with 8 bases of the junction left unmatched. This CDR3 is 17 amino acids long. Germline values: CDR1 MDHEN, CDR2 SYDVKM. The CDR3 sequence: CASSYRTSGSSAGELFF. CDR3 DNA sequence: TGTGCCAGCAGTTATCGGACTAGCGGGAGTTCGGCCGGGGAGCTGTTTTTT.

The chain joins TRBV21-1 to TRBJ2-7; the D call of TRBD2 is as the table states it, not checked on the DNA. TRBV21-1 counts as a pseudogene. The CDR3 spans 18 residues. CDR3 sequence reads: CASSKALKGKTSSYEQYF. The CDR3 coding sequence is TGTGCCAGCAGCAAAGCGCTTAAGGGAAAAACTAGCTCCTACGAGCAGTACTTC.

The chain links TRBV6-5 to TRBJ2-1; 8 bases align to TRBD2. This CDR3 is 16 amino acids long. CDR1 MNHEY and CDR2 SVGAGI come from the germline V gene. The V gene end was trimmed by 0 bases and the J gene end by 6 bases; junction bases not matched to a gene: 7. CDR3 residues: CASSYSALLAANEQFF. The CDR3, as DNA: TGTGCCAGCAGTTACTCGGCTCTACTAGCGGCCAATGAGCAGTTCTTC.

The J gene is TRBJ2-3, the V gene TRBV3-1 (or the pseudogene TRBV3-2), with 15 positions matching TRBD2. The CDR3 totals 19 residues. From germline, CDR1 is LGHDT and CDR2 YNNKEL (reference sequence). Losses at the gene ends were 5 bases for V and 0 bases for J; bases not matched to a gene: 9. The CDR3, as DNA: TGTGCCAGCAGCTACGTAGGACTAGCGGGGGGGCCCAGCACAGATACGCAGTATTTT. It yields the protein CASSYVGLAGGPSTDTQYF.

CDR3 sequence reads: CASSRYRGNGYEQYF. CDR3 nucleotide sequence: TGTGCCAGCAGCCGTTACAGGGGGAATGGCTACGAGCAGTACTTC. This chain uses TRBV9 with TRBJ2-7, with TRBD1 matching over 8 bases. V shed 4 bases, J shed 3 bases, and the junction held 9 bases outside the gene matches. The CDR3 consists of 15 residues. The germline V gene encodes CDR1 SGDLS and CDR2 YYNGEE.

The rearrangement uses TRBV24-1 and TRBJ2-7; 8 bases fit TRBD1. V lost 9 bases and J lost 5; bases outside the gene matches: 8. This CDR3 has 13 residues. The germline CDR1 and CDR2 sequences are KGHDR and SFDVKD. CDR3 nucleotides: TGTGCCACCTCCTCGGACAGGGTGAACGAGCAGTACTTC. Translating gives CATSSDRVNEQYF.

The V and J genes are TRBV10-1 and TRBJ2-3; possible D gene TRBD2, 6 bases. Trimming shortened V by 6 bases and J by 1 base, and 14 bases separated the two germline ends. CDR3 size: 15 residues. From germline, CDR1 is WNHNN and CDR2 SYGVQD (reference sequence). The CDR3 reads CASSREQEGTDTQYF. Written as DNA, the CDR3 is TGCGCCAGCAGCCGGGAGCAAGAAGGCACAGATACGCAGTATTTT.

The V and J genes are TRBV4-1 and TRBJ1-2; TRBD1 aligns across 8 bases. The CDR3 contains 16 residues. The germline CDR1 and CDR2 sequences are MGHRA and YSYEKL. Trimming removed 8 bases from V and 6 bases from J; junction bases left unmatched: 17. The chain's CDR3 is CASESGQGTAGDGYTF. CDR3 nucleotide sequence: TGCGCCAGCGAATCCGGACAGGGAACGGCGGGAGATGGCTACACCTTC.

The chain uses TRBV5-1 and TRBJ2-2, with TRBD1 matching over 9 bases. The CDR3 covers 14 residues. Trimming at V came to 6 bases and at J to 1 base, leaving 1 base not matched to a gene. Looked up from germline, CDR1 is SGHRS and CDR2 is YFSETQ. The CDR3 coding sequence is TGCGCCAGCAAGGGACAGGGGAACACCGGGGAGCTGTTTTTT. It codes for CASKGQGNTGELFF.

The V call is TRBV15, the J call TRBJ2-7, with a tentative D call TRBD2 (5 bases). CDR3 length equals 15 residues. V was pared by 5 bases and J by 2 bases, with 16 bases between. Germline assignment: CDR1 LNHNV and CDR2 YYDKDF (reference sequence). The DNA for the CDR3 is TGTGCCACCAGCCCCCGGGGTAGCGTAACCTACGAGCAGTACTTC. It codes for CATSPRGSVTYEQYF.

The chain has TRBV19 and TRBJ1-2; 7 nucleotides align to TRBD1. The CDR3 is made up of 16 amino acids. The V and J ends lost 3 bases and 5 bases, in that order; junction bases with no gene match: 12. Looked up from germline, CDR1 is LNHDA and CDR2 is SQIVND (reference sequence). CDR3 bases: TGTGCCAGTAGTATTACCCTCCCACAGGGGAGTTATGGCTACACCTTC. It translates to CASSITLPQGSYGYTF.

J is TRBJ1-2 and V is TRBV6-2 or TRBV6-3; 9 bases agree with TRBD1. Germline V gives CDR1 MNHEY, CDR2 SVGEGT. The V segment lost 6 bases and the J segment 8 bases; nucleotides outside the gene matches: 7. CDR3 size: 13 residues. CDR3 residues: CASSPGQGRGYTF. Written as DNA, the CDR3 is TGTGCCAGCAGCCCCGGACAGGGGAGAGGCTACACCTTC.

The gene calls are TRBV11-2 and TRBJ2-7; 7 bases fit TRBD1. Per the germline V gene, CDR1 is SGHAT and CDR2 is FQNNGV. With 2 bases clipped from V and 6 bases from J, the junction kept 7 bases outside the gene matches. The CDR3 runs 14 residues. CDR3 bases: TGTGCCAGCAGCTTAAAACAATGGGACAGCGAGCAGTACTTC. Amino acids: CASSLKQWDSEQYF.

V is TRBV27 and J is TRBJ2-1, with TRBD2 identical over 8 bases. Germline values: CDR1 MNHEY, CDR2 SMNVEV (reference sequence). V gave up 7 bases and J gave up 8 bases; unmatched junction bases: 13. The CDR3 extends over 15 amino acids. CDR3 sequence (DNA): TGTGCCAGCACCCGCGGGAGCGGGAGAGCCGATGAGCAGTTCTTC. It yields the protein CASTRGSGRADEQFF.

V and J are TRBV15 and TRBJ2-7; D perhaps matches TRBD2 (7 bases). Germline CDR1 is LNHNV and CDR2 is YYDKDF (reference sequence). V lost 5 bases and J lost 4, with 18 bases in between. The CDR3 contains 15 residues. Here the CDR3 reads CATSGGGGGEYEQYF. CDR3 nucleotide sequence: TGTGCCACCAGCGGTGGCGGAGGGGGGGAGTACGAGCAGTACTTC.

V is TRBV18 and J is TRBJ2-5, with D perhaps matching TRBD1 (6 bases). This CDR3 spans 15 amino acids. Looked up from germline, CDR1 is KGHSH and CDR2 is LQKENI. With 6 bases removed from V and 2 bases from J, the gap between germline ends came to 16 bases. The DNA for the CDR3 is TGTGCCAGCTCCCCGGGACACCTAGGTCAAGAGACCCAGTACTTC. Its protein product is CASSPGHLGQETQYF.

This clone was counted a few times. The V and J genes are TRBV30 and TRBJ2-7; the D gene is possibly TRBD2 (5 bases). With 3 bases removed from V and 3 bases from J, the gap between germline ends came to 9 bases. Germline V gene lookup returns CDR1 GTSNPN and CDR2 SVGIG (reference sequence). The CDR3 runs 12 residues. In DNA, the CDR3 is TGTGCCTGGAGCTCCGGGATCTACGAGCAGTACTTC. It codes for CAWSSGIYEQYF.

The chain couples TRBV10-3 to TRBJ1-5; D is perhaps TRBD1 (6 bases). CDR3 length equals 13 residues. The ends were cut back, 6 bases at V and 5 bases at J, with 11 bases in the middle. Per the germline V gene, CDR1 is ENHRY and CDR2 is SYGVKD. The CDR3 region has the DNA TGTGCCATCAGCCCGGACAGTTATCAGCCCCAGCATTTT. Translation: CAISPDSYQPQHF.

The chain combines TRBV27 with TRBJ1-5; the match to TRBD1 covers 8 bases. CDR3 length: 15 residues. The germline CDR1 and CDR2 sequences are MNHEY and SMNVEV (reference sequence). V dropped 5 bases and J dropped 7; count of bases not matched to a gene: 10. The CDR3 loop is CASSPGTGAWQPQHF. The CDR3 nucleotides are TGTGCCAGCAGTCCTGGGACAGGCGCGTGGCAGCCCCAGCATTTT.

CDR3 coding DNA: TGTGCCACCACAGACGCCTACTATGGCTACACCTTC. Its translation: CATTDAYYGYTF. The V call is TRBV19, the J call TRBJ1-2; D not certain. Trimming pared 10 bases from V and 3 bases from J, leaving 12 bases between. CDR3 length: 12 residues. Germline V gene sequence: CDR1 LNHDA, CDR2 SQIVND (reference sequence).

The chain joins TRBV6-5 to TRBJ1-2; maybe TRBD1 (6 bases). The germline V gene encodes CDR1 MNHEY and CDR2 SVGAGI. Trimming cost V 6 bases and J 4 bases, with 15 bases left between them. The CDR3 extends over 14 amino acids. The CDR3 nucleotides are TGTGCCAGCAGCCGGTCAGGGGCGATCTATGGCTACACCTTC. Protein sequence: CASSRSGAIYGYTF.

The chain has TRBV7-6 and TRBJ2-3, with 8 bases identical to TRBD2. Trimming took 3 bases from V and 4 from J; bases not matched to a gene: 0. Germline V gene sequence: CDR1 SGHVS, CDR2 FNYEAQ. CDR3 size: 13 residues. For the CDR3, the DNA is TGTGCCAGCAGCTTTAGCGGGGCAGATACGCAGTATTTT. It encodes CASSFSGADTQYF.

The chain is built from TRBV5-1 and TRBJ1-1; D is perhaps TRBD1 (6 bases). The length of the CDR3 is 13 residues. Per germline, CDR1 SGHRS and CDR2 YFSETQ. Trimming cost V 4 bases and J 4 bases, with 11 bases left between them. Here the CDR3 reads CASSVTGITEAFF. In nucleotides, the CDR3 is TGCGCCAGCAGCGTCACAGGGATCACTGAAGCTTTCTTT.

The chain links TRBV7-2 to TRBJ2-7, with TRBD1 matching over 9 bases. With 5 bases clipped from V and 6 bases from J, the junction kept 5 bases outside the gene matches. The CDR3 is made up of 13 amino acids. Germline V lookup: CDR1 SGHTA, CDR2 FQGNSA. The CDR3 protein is CASSPETGGEQYF. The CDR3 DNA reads TGTGCCAGCAGCCCAGAGACAGGGGGCGAGCAGTACTTC.

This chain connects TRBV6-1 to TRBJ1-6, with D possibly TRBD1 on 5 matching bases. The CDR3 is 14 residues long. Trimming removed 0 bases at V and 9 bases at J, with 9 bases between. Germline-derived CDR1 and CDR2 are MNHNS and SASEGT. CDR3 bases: TGTGCCAGCAGTGAAGCGCTAGGGGTTTCACCCCTCCACTTT. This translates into CASSEALGVSPLHF.

CDR3 in DNA: TGTGCCAGCAGCTTGCTGGACAGGAGGAACACTGAAGCTTTCTTT. Amino acids: CASSLLDRRNTEAFF. This chain joins TRBV5-6 and TRBJ1-1, with 7 bases fitting TRBD1. This CDR3 is 15 amino acids long. V trimming: 1 base; J trimming: 1 base; junction bases outside the gene matches: 4. From germline, CDR1 is SGHDT and CDR2 YYEEEE.

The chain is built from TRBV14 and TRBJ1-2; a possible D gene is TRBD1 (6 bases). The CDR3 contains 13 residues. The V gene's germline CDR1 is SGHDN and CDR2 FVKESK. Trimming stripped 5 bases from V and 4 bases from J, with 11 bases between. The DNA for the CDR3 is TGTGCCAGCAGCGAGGACAGAAGCTATGGCTACACCTTC. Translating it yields CASSEDRSYGYTF.